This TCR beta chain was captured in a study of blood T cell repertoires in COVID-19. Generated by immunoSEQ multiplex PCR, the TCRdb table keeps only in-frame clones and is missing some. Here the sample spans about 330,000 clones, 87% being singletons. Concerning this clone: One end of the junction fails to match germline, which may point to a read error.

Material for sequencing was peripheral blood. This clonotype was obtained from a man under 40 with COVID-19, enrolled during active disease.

The CDR3 DNA sequence: TGTGCCAGTAGAATAGCGGGAGGGCCTTACGAGCAGTACTTC. This translates into CASRIAGGPYEQYF. J is TRBJ2-7 and V is TRBV19; TRBD2 matches at 11 bases. CDR3 length: 14 residues. Looked up from germline, CDR1 is LNHDA and CDR2 is SQIVND (reference sequence).